This T cell receptor (beta chain) was captured in a study of blood T cell repertoires in COVID-19 (dated by TCRdb to 2020 to 2021). About the full investigation: The collaborator samples originated in the United States, Italy and Spain and spanned the acute and convalescent phases of COVID-19. The material from the prospective study consisted of cDNA or gDNA derived from T cells, B-cell-depleted T cells, or PBMCs. The dataset comprised deeply sampled blood TCRbeta repertoires from subjects exposed to, actively infected with, or recovered from COVID-19. The repertoires were released in a freely available public database meant as a resource for research on the immune response to SARS-CoV-2. Samples were obtained from the ongoing ImmuneRACE study (first 160 participants) and from 1,000 to 1,500 subjects provided by 6 global collaborators. A de-identified subject ID, COVID-19 status, age in years and sex were almost always included in the sample metadata. HLA class I and class II types, where available, came from metadata supplied by the sample provider rather than from assay-based typing. Results and caveats for the whole study, not just this receptor: How much clinical and demographic metadata was included differed by source and by participant, and the metadata was provided uncurated.

The immunoSEQ Assay, a bias-controlled multiplex PCR, was used to amplify TCRbeta CDR3 regions from genomic DNA. Under the source paper's analysis protocol: Nucleated cell counts per sample were estimated from amplification of reference gene primers within the assay. To quantify the absolute abundance of each unique TCRbeta CDR3 rearrangement, sequence reads were collapsed and filtered. For each sample, productive Simpson clonality was calculated by taking the square root of Simpson's diversity index across productive rearrangements. Held by TCRdb, this immuneACCESS table contains in-frame sequences only and omits some clones. Under half of the omission traces to an unresolved V gene where checked; the cause of the rest is unknown. The V and J calls and clone size come from that table; D and trimming were worked out from the DNA. This sample has roughly 100,000 clones in its table, and roughly nine tenths of those were observed once. Around 3.4% of the sample comes from the top ten.

The cysteine opens and the phenylalanine closes a CDR3 of 17 amino acids. The retained sequence is limited to the CDR3, 51 bases, with the frame set at the first base. CDR1 and CDR2 were assigned from the germline V gene (reference sequence) as SEHNR and FQNEAQ. At the junction V is shortened by 5 bases and J by 0 bases, with 17 bases in between. With respect to this clone: Its antigen remains unidentified. Base qualities are not provided; no much larger clone lies one nucleotide away.

Collaborating institutions collected whole blood in K2EDTA tubes following their own protocols. For TCRbeta analysis, collaborator samples were shipped as frozen whole blood, as isolated PBMCs, or as DNA extracted from either sample type. Sequencing was performed on peripheral blood. The sequence derives from a woman in her 70s with acute or convalescent COVID-19. The chain joins TRBV7-9 to TRBJ1-3; D gene: possibly TRBD1, on 5 matching bases. The CDR3 region: CASSRSGGAGSGNTIYF. The nucleotide sequence reads as follows: TGTGCCAGCAGCCGCTCCGGCGGGGCCGGCTCTGGAAACACCATATATTTT.